Shown below are 5 T cell receptor beta chains from a single sample sequenced in a study of identical twins. TCRdb re-called the 5' RACE reads through MiXCR, storing one row per CDR3 protein. The data contain around 1.7 million distinct CDR3 sequences, about 31% of them singletons. The sample comprised cord blood. Receptors were obtained from a newborn girl in good health.

This clonotype was picked up a small number of times. This chain uses TRBV12-3 or TRBV12-4 with TRBJ1-6; TRBD1 matches 8 bases. Germline trimming cut 7 bases from V and 9 bases from J; bases unmatched to any gene: 11. The CDR3 is 15 amino acids. CDR3 protein: CASTNAGTGASPLHF. The CDR3 region has the DNA TGTGCCAGCACTAACGCCGGGACAGGCGCTTCACCCCTCCACTTT.

This clonotype occurred once. V gene TRBV19 combines with J gene TRBJ2-7; D is uncertain. The V gene's germline CDR1 is LNHDA and CDR2 SQIVND (reference sequence). V lost 7 bases to trimming and J lost 2 bases, with 15 bases between them. The CDR3 runs to 14 residues. In DNA form, the CDR3 reads TGTGCCAGTACTCTTAAGGGCAAAGCCTACGAGCAGTACTTC. It encodes CASTLKGKAYEQYF. The variable domain in full, completed from reference TRBV19 and TRBJ2-7, reads DGGITQSPKYLFRKEGQNVTLSCEQNLNHDAMYWYRQDPGQGLRLIYYSQIVNDFQKGDIAEGYSVSREKKESFPLTVTSAQKNPTAFYLCASTLKGKAYEQYFGPGTRLTVT.

CDR3 in DNA: TGTGCCAGCAGCTTAGCGGATGGCTCTGGGGCCAACGTCCTGACTTTC. Amino acids: CASSLADGSGANVLTF. The genes are TRBV13 and TRBJ2-6; D gene uncertain. V lost 1 base to trimming and J lost 0 bases, with 7 bases between them. The CDR3 is 16 residues long. From germline, CDR1 is PRHDT and CDR2 FYEKMQ (reference sequence).

The gene calls are TRBV10-2 and TRBJ2-3, with D perhaps matching TRBD2 (6 bases). Trimming left V 4 bases short and J 6 bases short, with 20 bases between. The germline V gene encodes CDR1 WSHSY and CDR2 SAAADI. The CDR3 sequence is 16 residues long. CDR3 sequence reads: CASSGGDSFRADTQYF. CDR3 nucleotide sequence: TGCGCCAGCAGTGGGGGGGACTCCTTTAGGGCGGATACGCAGTATTTT.

This clonotype came up a few times. This chain connects TRBV7-9 to TRBJ2-4; TRBD2 is a possible D gene (5 bases). Matching the DNA end better, TRBJ2-7 makes the J call doubtful. Germline CDR1 is SEHNR and CDR2 is FQNEAQ (reference sequence). This CDR3 comprises 13 residues. The chain's CDR3 is CASSLDGGDEQYF. The CDR3 DNA reads as TGTGCCAGCAGCTTAGATGGAGGCGACGAGCAGTACTTC.